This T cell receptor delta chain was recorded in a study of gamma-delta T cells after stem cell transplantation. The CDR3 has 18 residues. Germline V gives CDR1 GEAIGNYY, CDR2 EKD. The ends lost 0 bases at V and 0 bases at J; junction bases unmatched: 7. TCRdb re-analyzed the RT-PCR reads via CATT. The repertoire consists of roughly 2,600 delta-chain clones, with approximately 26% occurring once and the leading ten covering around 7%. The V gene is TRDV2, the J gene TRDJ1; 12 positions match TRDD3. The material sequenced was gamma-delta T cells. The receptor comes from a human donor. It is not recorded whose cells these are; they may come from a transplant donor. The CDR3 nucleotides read TGTGCCTGTGACACCGTACTGGGGGATACCAGACACACCGATAAACTCATCTTT. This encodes CACDTVLGDTRHTDKLIF.